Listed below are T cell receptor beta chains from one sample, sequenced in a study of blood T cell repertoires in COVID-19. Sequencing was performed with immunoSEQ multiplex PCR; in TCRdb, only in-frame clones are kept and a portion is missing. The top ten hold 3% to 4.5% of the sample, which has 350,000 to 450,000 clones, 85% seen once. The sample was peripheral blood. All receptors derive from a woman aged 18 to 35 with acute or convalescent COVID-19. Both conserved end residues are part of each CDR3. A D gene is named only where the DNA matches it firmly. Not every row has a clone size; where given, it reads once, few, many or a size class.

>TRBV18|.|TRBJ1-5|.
CASSRSQGEGNQPQHF
TGTGCCAGCTCACGATCACAGGGAGAGGGCAATCAGCCCCAGCATTTT
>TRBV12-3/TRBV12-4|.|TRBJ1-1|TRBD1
CASRMTGRTEAFF
TGTGCCAGCAGGATGACAGGGCGGACTGAAGCTTTCTTT
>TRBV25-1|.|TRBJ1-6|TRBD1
CASSDPRTGHNSPLHF
TGTGCCAGCAGTGACCCCAGGACAGGGCATAATTCACCCCTCCACTTT
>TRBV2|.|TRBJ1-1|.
CASSDALRQENTEAFF
TGTGCCAGCAGTGACGCCTTGCGACAGGAGAACACTGAAGCTTTCTTT
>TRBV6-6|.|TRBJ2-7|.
CASSHSRVTYEQYF
TGTGCCAGCAGTCATTCCAGGGTAACCTACGAGCAGTACTTC
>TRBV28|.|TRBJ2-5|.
CASTHQGPGETQYF
TGTGCCAGCACCCATCAGGGGCCGGGAGAGACCCAGTACTTC
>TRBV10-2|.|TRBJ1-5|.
CASSPSPGNLNQPQHF
TGCGCCAGCAGCCCCTCCCCAGGGAATCTGAATCAGCCCCAGCATTTT
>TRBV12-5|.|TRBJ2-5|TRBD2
CATSASGQETQYF
TGTGCTACTTCGGCTAGCGGTCAAGAGACCCAGTACTTC
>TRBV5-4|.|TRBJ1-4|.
CASRTNRDEKLFF
TGTGCCAGCAGGACGAACAGGGATGAAAAACTGTTTTTT
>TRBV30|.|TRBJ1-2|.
CAWSDQGIYGYTF
TGTGCCTGGAGTGATCAGGGGATCTATGGCTACACCTTC
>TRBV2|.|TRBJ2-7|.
CASSAGVTYEQYF
TGTGCCAGCAGTGCCGGGGTGACCTACGAGCAGTACTTC
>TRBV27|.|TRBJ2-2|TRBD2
CASSSSSGIPLNTGELFF
TGTGCCAGCAGTTCTTCCAGCGGGATCCCACTCAACACCGGGGAGCTGTTTTTT
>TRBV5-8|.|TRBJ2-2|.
CASSPYRAGTGELFF
TGTGCCAGCAGCCCTTACAGGGCAGGCACCGGGGAGCTGTTTTTT
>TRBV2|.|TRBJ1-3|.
CASSGPGERTGNTIYF
TGTGCCAGCAGTGGCCCGGGAGAACGTACTGGAAACACCATATATTTT
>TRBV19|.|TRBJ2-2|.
CASSSEGATGELFF
TGTGCCAGTAGTTCGGAAGGGGCCACCGGGGAGCTGTTTTTT
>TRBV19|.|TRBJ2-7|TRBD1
CASSIELGTGVYEQYF
TGTGCCAGTAGTATAGAATTGGGGACAGGGGTCTACGAGCAGTACTTC
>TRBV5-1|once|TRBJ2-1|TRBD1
CASSLGGRQGADEQFF
TGCGCCAGCAGCTTGGGGGGAAGGCAGGGGGCCGATGAGCAGTTCTTC
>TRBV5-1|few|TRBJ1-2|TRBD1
CASSLSGTGDGYTF
TGCGCCAGCAGCTTGTCCGGGACAGGGGATGGCTACACCTTC
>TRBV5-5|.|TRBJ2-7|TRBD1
CASRAMDRGVYEQYF
TGTGCCAGCAGGGCCATGGACAGGGGTGTTTACGAGCAGTACTTC